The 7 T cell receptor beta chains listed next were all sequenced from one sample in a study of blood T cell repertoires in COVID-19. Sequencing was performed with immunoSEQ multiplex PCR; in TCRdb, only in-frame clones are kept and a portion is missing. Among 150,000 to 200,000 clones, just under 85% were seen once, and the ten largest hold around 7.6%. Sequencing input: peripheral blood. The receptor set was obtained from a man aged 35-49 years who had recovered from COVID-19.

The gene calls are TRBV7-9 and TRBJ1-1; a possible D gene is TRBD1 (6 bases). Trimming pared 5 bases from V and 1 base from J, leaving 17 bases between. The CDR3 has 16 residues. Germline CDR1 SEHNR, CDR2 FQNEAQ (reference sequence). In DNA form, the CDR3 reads TGTGCCAGCAGCATGAGAGCAGGGGCGGGGAACACTGAAGCTTTCTTT. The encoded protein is CASSMRAGAGNTEAFF.

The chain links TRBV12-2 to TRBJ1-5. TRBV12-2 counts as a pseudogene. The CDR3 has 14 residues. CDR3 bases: TGTGCAGGCCTTTACGGGGATAGCAATCAGCCCCAGCATTTT. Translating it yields CAGLYGDSNQPQHF.

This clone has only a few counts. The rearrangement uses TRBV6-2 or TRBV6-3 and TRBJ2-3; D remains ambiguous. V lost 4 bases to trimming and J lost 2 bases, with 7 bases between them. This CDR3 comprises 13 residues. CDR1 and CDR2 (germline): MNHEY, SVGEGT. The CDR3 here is CASSSRDTDTQYF. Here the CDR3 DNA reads TGTGCCAGCAGTTCTAGAGACACAGATACGCAGTATTTT.

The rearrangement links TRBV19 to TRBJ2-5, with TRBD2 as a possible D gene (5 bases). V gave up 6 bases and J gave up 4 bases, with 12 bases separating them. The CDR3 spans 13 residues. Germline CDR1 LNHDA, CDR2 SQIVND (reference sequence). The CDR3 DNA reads TGTGCCAGTAGAAAGGAGGACGGAGAGACCCAGTACTTC. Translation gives CASRKEDGETQYF.

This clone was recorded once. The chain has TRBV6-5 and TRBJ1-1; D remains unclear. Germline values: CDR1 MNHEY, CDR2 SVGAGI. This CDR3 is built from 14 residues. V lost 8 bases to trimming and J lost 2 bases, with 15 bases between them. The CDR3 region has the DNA TGTGCCAGCGACGACGACTTGCCCAACACTGAAGCTTTCTTT. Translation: CASDDDLPNTEAFF.

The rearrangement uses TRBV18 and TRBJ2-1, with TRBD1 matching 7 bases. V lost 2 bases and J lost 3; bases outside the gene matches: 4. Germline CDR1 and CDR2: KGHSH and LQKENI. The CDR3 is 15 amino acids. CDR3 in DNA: TGTGCCAGCTCACCAACAGGGGCAAGCTACAATGAGCAGTTCTTC. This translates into CASSPTGASYNEQFF. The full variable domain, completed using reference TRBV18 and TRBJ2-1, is NAGVMQNPRHLVRRRGQEARLRCSPMKGHSHVYWYRQLPEEGLKFMVYLQKENIIDESGMPKERFSAEFPKEGPSILRIQQVVRGDSAAYFCASSPTGASYNEQFFGPGTRLTVL.

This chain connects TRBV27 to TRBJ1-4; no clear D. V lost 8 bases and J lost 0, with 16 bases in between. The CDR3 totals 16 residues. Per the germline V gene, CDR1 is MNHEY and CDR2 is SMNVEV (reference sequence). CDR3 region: CASRRFSTATNEKLFF. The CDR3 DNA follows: TGTGCCAGCCGGAGGTTCTCGACGGCAACTAATGAAAAACTGTTTTTT.